A selection of T cell receptor beta chains follows, all from one sample in a study of blood T cell repertoires in COVID-19. The method was immunoSEQ multiplex PCR; TCRdb's version includes in-frame clones alone and lacks a portion of them. Seen here are fewer than 80,000 clones, roughly nine tenths observed once, and the top ten hold under 9.5%. The specimen was peripheral blood. Receptors originate from a man aged 25-45 years with acute or convalescent COVID-19. Each CDR3 is given without its conserved first and last residue. Each record gives: J gene, V gene, clone size, CDR3 protein. Clone size, where shown, is once, few, many, or a class for clones that have expanded.

J: TRBJ2-1
V: TRBV11-2
size: once
CDR3: ASSLAGSSYNEQF

J: TRBJ2-7
V: TRBV11-3
size: NA
CDR3: ASSPRGLAGDSHEQY

J: TRBJ2-3
V: TRBV5-1
size: once
CDR3: ASSLVTGGADTQY

J: TRBJ1-5
V: TRBV6-2/TRBV6-3
size: once
CDR3: ASSYGGASQPQH

J: TRBJ2-5
V: TRBV5-1
size: NA
CDR3: ASRGSGLQETQY

J: TRBJ1-5
V: TRBV28
size: NA
CDR3: ASSSPDGWYSHQPQH

J: TRBJ1-4
V: TRBV30
size: NA
CDR3: AWSLVATNEKLF

J: TRBJ2-7
V: TRBV7-3
size: NA
CDR3: ASSLYAGPTYEQY

J: TRBJ2-5
V: TRBV18
size: NA
CDR3: ASSPPTGVQETQY

J: TRBJ2-2
V: TRBV7-9
size: NA
CDR3: ASSPRGLAGHRELF

J: TRBJ1-3
V: TRBV27
size: NA
CDR3: ASNQGRRQGVGNTIY

J: TRBJ2-7
V: TRBV2
size: NA
CDR3: ASRVSSGLLYEQY

J: TRBJ1-3
V: TRBV28
size: NA
CDR3: ASGERGAGGNTIY

J: TRBJ2-5
V: TRBV28
size: NA
CDR3: ASSFALAGETQY

J: TRBJ2-2
V: TRBV18
size: NA
CDR3: ASSRGQGSTGELF

J: TRBJ2-7
V: TRBV3-1/TRBV3-2
size: NA
CDR3: ASSLAGSYEQY

J: TRBJ2-7
V: TRBV18
size: NA
CDR3: ASSPAGSSYEQY

J: TRBJ2-7
V: TRBV2
size: NA
CDR3: ASRTGGTNEQY

J: TRBJ2-7
V: TRBV19
size: NA
CDR3: ASSREETIIHEQY

J: TRBJ1-6
V: TRBV7-9
size: NA
CDR3: ASSLRGTGRLKSPLH

J: TRBJ2-1
V: TRBV5-6
size: NA
CDR3: ASSFLAGGSSYNEQF

J: TRBJ2-7
V: TRBV29-1
size: NA
CDR3: SVSTTYEQY

J: TRBJ2-1
V: TRBV29-1
size: NA
CDR3: SVTGLAGGGEQF

J: TRBJ2-3
V: TRBV18
size: NA
CDR3: ASSPLGPGGTDTQY

J: TRBJ2-3
V: TRBV30
size: NA
CDR3: ARGGSGRGSSDTQY

J: TRBJ1-6
V: TRBV6-6
size: few
CDR3: ASSYSNFPYNSPLH

J: TRBJ2-7
V: TRBV9
size: NA
CDR3: ASSVEPSGSGWAYEQY

J: TRBJ2-7
V: TRBV9
size: NA
CDR3: ASSVEPSSSYEQY

J: TRBJ1-5
V: TRBV13
size: NA
CDR3: ASSLGGSDQPQH

J: TRBJ1-5
V: TRBV5-3
size: few
CDR3: ARSPTRQGHSNQPQH

J: TRBJ1-5
V: TRBV19
size: NA
CDR3: ASTPDRARSNQPQH

J: TRBJ2-7
V: TRBV12-3/TRBV12-4
size: once
CDR3: ASSFRYEQY

J: TRBJ1-1
V: TRBV11-2
size: NA
CDR3: ASRSGGSAF

J: TRBJ2-3
V: TRBV18
size: NA
CDR3: ASSPTSGSTDTQY

J: TRBJ1-4
V: TRBV18
size: few
CDR3: ASSRGNEKLF

J: TRBJ2-7
V: TRBV5-1
size: NA
CDR3: ASSQENRASEQY

J: TRBJ2-1
V: TRBV5-1
size: once
CDR3: ASSSGLAGVGYNEQF

J: TRBJ2-1
V: TRBV6-6
size: NA
CDR3: ASSLPNGGEQF

J: TRBJ2-7
V: TRBV21-1
size: NA
CDR3: ASRGTGHSYEQY

J: TRBJ1-2
V: TRBV19
size: many
CDR3: ASRTNGDYGYT

J: TRBJ2-2
V: TRBV28
size: NA
CDR3: ASSQLPGENTGELF

J: TRBJ2-1
V: TRBV6-5
size: NA
CDR3: ASSQRTLLNEQF

J: TRBJ2-7
V: TRBV3-1/TRBV3-2
size: once
CDR3: ASSQDEAPPYEQY